Given below is one T cell receptor beta chain in context. Antigen unknown. Vbeta (60) and Jbeta (13) primers were used in the PCR. Only in-frame clones appear in the TCRdb table, and some are missing; sequencing was by immunoSEQ multiplex PCR. The sample has 200,000 to 250,000 clones. The data were obtained in a study of cytomegalovirus exposure and HLA in healthy donors. Study summary: Just over 80% of roughly 400 genotyped donors fell in the Caucasian-associated ancestry cluster.

Study-level findings and limits: Excluded: some indistinguishable V segments such as TRBV6-2 and TRBV6-3. Cytomegalovirus-associated TCR beta chains were listed, numbering more than 150.

Germline V gives CDR1 GTSNPN, CDR2 SVGIG (reference sequence). The ends were cut back, 3 bases at V and 7 bases at J, with 9 bases in the middle. The CDR3 consists of 12 residues. The receptor was derived from a woman in her thirties in good health and CMV-seropositive. The chain is built from TRBV30 and TRBJ2-2, with TRBD2 as a possible D gene (5 bases). Specimen: PBMCs. CDR3 bases: TGTGCCTGGAGGTGGACTTACGGGGAGCTGTTTTTT. This encodes CAWRWTYGELFF.